These 15 T cell receptor beta chains share one sample of origin, sequenced in a study of blood T cell repertoires in COVID-19. This table comes from immunoSEQ multiplex PCR, and its TCRdb copy is limited to in-frame clones, with some not included. The table lists hundreds of thousands of clones, approximately 80% of them singletons. The sequenced sample consisted of PBMCs or T cells enriched from blood (not recorded which). The receptors shown here come from a man aged 25 to 40 with acute COVID-19.

V is TRBV29-1 and J is TRBJ1-2, with D possibly being TRBD1 (6 bases). Trimming cost V 1 base and J 5 bases, with 14 bases left between them. This CDR3 has 14 amino acids. Germline V CDR1 and CDR2: SQVTM, ANQGSEA. The DNA for the CDR3 is TGCAGCGTTGAAGCGTACAGGGAGCTATATGGCTACACCTTC. The encoded protein is CSVEAYRELYGYTF.

This chain links TRBV19 with TRBJ1-2; D gene ambiguous. The CDR3 spans 15 residues. CDR1 is LNHDA and CDR2 is SQIVND in the germline V gene (reference sequence). The germline V and J ends were trimmed by 0 bases and 0 bases, with 8 bases remaining between them. The CDR3: CASSIETTSNYGYTF. CDR3 DNA: TGTGCCAGTAGTATAGAGACAACCTCTAACTATGGCTACACCTTC.

The V call is TRBV7-9, the J call TRBJ1-5, with D perhaps TRBD1 (5 bases). CDR3 length equals 15 residues. Germline CDR1 and CDR2: SEHNR and FQNEAQ (reference sequence). V dropped 0 bases and J dropped 4 bases, with 10 bases sitting between them. This chain's CDR3 is CASSLALGENQPQHF. For the CDR3, the DNA is TGTGCCAGCAGCTTAGCGCTAGGGGAAAATCAGCCCCAGCATTTT.

The rearrangement uses TRBV18 and TRBJ2-5; 7 bases map to TRBD1. CDR1 and CDR2 from the germline V gene are KGHSH and LQKENI. The CDR3 extends over 13 amino acids. J was trimmed by 2 bases and V by 3 bases; bases with no gene match: 0. In nucleotides, the CDR3 is TGTGCCAGCTCACCGGGACAGCAAGAGACCCAGTACTTC. Its translation: CASSPGQQETQYF.

This clone was observed once. The CDR3 is CSVGTGTGHGNTIYF. CDR3 sequence (DNA): TGCAGCGTTGGCACCGGGACAGGGCATGGAAACACCATATATTTT. V gene TRBV29-1 combines with J gene TRBJ1-3; 9 bases fit TRBD1. The germline gives CDR1 SQVTM, CDR2 ANQGSEA. The CDR3 contains 15 residues. The junction had 7 bases not matched to a gene; V was cut back by 4 bases and J by 3 bases.

V and J are TRBV4-1 and TRBJ1-5; D remains unclear. The CDR3 consists of 15 residues. V gave up 0 bases and J gave up 5 bases, with 11 bases separating them. Germline V gives CDR1 MGHRA, CDR2 YSYEKL. The CDR3 coding sequence is TGCGCCAGCAGCCAAGAAGAAGCAGGATATCAGCCCCAGCATTTT. Translating gives CASSQEEAGYQPQHF.

V is TRBV6-5 and J is TRBJ1-4; D possibly corresponds to TRBD1 (5 bases). With 7 bases removed from V and 4 bases from J, the gap between germline ends came to 16 bases. The germline V gene encodes CDR1 MNHEY and CDR2 SVGAGI. The CDR3 extends over 15 amino acids. The chain's CDR3 is CASILRGGVNEKLFF. As DNA, the CDR3 is TGTGCCAGCATTTTAAGGGGAGGAGTTAATGAAAAACTGTTTTTT.

In this sample, this clone turned up many times. The rearrangement uses TRBV2 and TRBJ1-2; tentative D call: TRBD1 (6 bases). Germline lookup yields CDR1 SNHLY and CDR2 FYNNEI. The V and J ends lost 6 bases and 6 bases respectively, with 23 bases between them. This CDR3 comprises 16 residues. DNA of the CDR3: TGTGCCAGCAGACCCCGCCGGGACATCATGGATAATGGCTACACCTTC. As protein: CASRPRRDIMDNGYTF.

This clone was detected only once. The chain carries TRBV10-3 and TRBJ2-6, with a weak D call TRBD2 (6 bases). Trimming removed 11 bases from V and 3 bases from J, with 20 bases in between. The germline V gene encodes CDR1 ENHRY and CDR2 SYGVKD. This CDR3 has 16 residues. The CDR3 DNA is TGTGCCTCCACACCGGGGGAAGGTCGTGGGGCCAACGTCCTGACTTTC. Its protein product is CASTPGEGRGANVLTF.

V usage is TRBV5-1 and J usage is TRBJ2-2; D ambiguous. Between the trimmed V and J ends, which lost 2 bases and 1 base, there was a span of 6 bases. Germline V gives CDR1 SGHRS, CDR2 YFSETQ. The CDR3 runs to 14 residues. The CDR3: CASSFLRNTGELFF. The CDR3 region has the DNA TGCGCCAGCAGCTTCCTGCGGAACACCGGGGAGCTGTTTTTT.

V gene TRBV6-4 combines with J gene TRBJ1-1, with a weak D call TRBD1 (6 bases). The CDR3 extends over 13 amino acids. V shed 6 bases and J shed 0 bases, with 8 bases lying between them. The germline V gene has CDR1 MRHNA and CDR2 SNTAGT. The CDR3 region is CASRGQMNTEAFF. The CDR3 DNA reads as TGTGCCAGCAGAGGACAGATGAACACTGAAGCTTTCTTT.

The rearrangement links TRBV5-1 to TRBJ1-2; D call uncertain. This CDR3 has 15 residues. V gave up 0 bases and J gave up 8 bases, with 17 bases separating them. CDR1 and CDR2 (germline): SGHRS, YFSETQ. The CDR3 DNA sequence: TGCGCCAGCAGCTTGGAAGGAGTTCTACAATGGGGCTACACCTTC. Its translation is CASSLEGVLQWGYTF.

V and J are TRBV4-1 and TRBJ1-6; D is uncertain. Trimming removed 0 bases from V and 9 bases from J, with 9 bases in between. CDR3 length: 14 amino acids. The V gene's germline CDR1 is MGHRA and CDR2 YSYEKL. The CDR3 nucleotides are TGCGCCAGCAGCCAAGAATTTCGGGGTTCACCCCTCCACTTT. Its protein is CASSQEFRGSPLHF.

The V and J genes are TRBV10-1 and TRBJ1-5; 9 nucleotides agree with TRBD1. Per germline, CDR1 WNHNN and CDR2 SYGVQD (reference sequence). This CDR3 has 14 amino acids. V was clipped by 6 bases and J by 7 bases; unmatched bases: 7. In DNA form, the CDR3 reads TGCGCCAGCAGAGAAACAGGGGGCAGACAGCCCCAGCATTTT. Residues: CASRETGGRQPQHF.

This clone occurred once. The V call is TRBV10-3, the J call TRBJ1-5, with D unclear. Germline lookup yields CDR1 ENHRY and CDR2 SYGVKD. V was cut by 2 bases and J by 4 bases, with 12 bases left in between. The CDR3 has 15 amino acids. Here the CDR3 reads CAISEGWGGNQPQHF. The CDR3 region has the DNA TGTGCCATCAGTGAGGGGTGGGGAGGGAATCAGCCCCAGCATTTT.